What follows are 8 T cell receptor beta chains derived from one specimen sequenced in a study of blood T cell repertoires in COVID-19. Some clones are missing from TCRdb's copy, which holds only in-frame ones; the method was immunoSEQ multiplex PCR. Of some 90,000 clones detected, roughly 87% appear once; the ten largest clones hold around 18%. The sequenced sample was peripheral blood. The origin of the receptors is a woman in her sixties with COVID-19, enrolled during active disease.

This clone has just one count. The chain is built from TRBV2 and TRBJ1-2; D possibly corresponds to TRBD1 (6 bases). This CDR3 is 15 amino acids long. Trimming shortened V by 0 bases and J by 3 bases, and 11 bases separated the two germline ends. Germline V gene sequence: CDR1 SNHLY, CDR2 FYNNEI. The CDR3: CASSEALPGDYGYTF. The CDR3 coding sequence is TGTGCCAGCAGTGAAGCGCTTCCAGGGGACTATGGCTACACCTTC. The whole variable domain, remainder taken from reference TRBV2 and TRBJ1-2, is EPEVTQTPSHQVTQMGQEVILRCVPISNHLYFYWYRQILGQKVEFLVSFYNNEISEKSEIFDDQFSVERPDGSNFTLKIRSTKLEDSAMYFCASSEALPGDYGYTFGSGTRLTVV.

This chain connects TRBV4-3 to TRBJ1-2, with D possibly matching TRBD1 (6 bases). V lost 0 bases to trimming and J lost 4 bases, with 21 bases between them. Germline V gene sequence: CDR1 LGHNA, CDR2 YSLEER. The CDR3 sequence is 18 residues long. The CDR3 bases are TGCGCCAGCAGCCAAGATAGTCAACAGGGCGCTTTCCCCTATGGCTACACCTTC. It is translated as CASSQDSQQGAFPYGYTF.

CDR3 region: CASSQGYSNQPQHF. CDR3 DNA: TGTGCCAGCTCACAGGGGTATAGCAATCAGCCCCAGCATTTT. The chain recombines TRBV18 with TRBJ1-5; D possibly corresponds to TRBD1 (5 bases). Trimming left V 4 bases short and J 0 bases short, with 7 bases between. Germline lookup yields CDR1 KGHSH and CDR2 LQKENI. The CDR3 covers 14 residues.

CDR3 sequence reads: CASSYTFRDTSLAIYF. The CDR3, as DNA: TGTGCCAGCAGTTACACCTTCCGGGACACCTCTTTGGCCATATATTTT. The chain combines TRBV6-5 with TRBJ1-3; possibly TRBD1 for D (6 bases). Germline V gene sequence: CDR1 MNHEY, CDR2 SVGAGI. This CDR3 spans 16 amino acids. Trimming took 2 bases from V and 11 from J, leaving 22 bases between them.

This chain links TRBV6-6 with TRBJ2-7; TRBD1 might be the D (5 bases). The V end lost 4 bases, the J end lost 4 bases, and 14 bases lay between the germline ends. This CDR3 contains 14 residues. Germline CDR1 reads MNHNY; CDR2 reads SVGAGI (reference sequence). The CDR3 sequence: CASSLGQSQYEQYF. The DNA of the CDR3 is TGTGCCAGCAGTTTGGGGCAGAGCCAATACGAGCAGTACTTC.

The chain is built from TRBV7-2 and TRBJ2-7; 8 positions agree with TRBD1. The CDR3 runs to 15 residues. In germline, CDR1 is SGHTA, CDR2 FQGNSA. The J segment lost 3 bases and the V segment lost 1 base, leaving 5 bases of the junction unmatched. CDR3 region: CASSLVLGTGYEQYF. The CDR3 nucleotides read TGTGCCAGCAGCTTAGTACTAGGGACAGGCTACGAGCAGTACTTC.

The chain is built from TRBV28 and TRBJ2-4; D is possibly TRBD2 (6 bases). The CDR3 has 15 residues. V lost 8 bases, J lost 3 bases, and 17 bases lay in between. The germline gives CDR1 MDHEN, CDR2 SYDVKM. The CDR3 loop reads CASPPSGDLKNIQYF. The CDR3 DNA reads TGTGCCAGCCCCCCTTCGGGGGACCTCAAAAACATTCAGTACTTC.

The chain is built from TRBV11-2 and TRBJ1-5; TRBD1 might be the D (5 bases). The germline gives CDR1 SGHAT, CDR2 FQNNGV. Trimming shortened V by 5 bases and J by 9 bases, and 14 bases separated the two germline ends. The CDR3 runs to 13 residues. CDR3: CASSGGEARPQHF. The DNA of the CDR3 is TGTGCCAGCAGCGGGGGGGAAGCAAGGCCCCAGCATTTT.